This T cell receptor (beta chain) was observed in a study of shared clonotypes between healthy human individuals (dated by TCRdb to the early 2020s). General notes on the study: The cohort included three men and a couple of women between 18 and 49 years of age. Per donor, three plates each were used for CD4 naive and CD4 memory, two for CD8 naive, and one for CD8 memory. To estimate repertoire size and how much clonotypes are shared between individuals, the study performed deep sequencing of blood TCR repertoires from a few healthy adults. Different laboratories and diverse techniques were used to prepare libraries and sequence TCR repertoires, to increase sequencing depth and limit assay-specific biases. Between about 0.8 and 9 billion PBMCs per donor were obtained by leukapheresis.

Including the terminal cysteine and phenylalanine, the CDR3 comprises 14 residues. Only CDR3 DNA is held: 42 bases, read in frame from base 1. From a lookup of the germline V gene (reference sequence), CDR1 and CDR2 are GTSNPN and SVGIG. Clipping removes 4 bases from V and 2 bases from J, with 8 as the unmatched junction base count. Notes on this clone: It has no known antigen specificity. No much larger clone is present one base from it, and per-base qualities are unavailable.

TCR CDR3 regions were amplified from genomic DNA by multiplex PCR using the deep immunoSEQ assay. Genomic DNA extracted from each cell subset was distributed evenly over all wells of several immunoSEQ 96-well plates, and each plate served as one replicate. For sorted subsets, each replicate PCR was loaded with roughly 190 ng genomic DNA, equivalent to 30,000 or so T cell genomes. The purified libraries were quantified using a Qubit 3.0 fluorometer, sized with a Bioanalyzer 2100, and then quantified again using the KAPA Library Quantification kit. Every immunoSEQ 96-well plate was sequenced on a dedicated single-read 150-cycle Illumina NextSeq 550 flow cell. In the paper's pipeline: Because the immunoSEQ output held only junctional sequences and lacked quality scores, the filtering could not match the filtering applied to full-length reads. Sequences were annotated with PyIR, a Python wrapper for IgBLAST v1.9, using IMGT germline references to assign V/J genes and CDR3. Reads were removed for weak V/J assignments (E-value above 1e-6), missing CDR3, stop codons, out-of-frame junctions, or ambiguous translated residues. V3J clonotypes were defined as sequences sharing the same inferred V gene, J gene, and CDR3 amino acid sequence. Percentage overlap between repertoires was computed as shared unique clonotypes divided by the size of the smaller repertoire. Richness of each repertoire was evaluated using RTK rarefaction, the Chao1 estimator, and Recon v2.1 estimates of unobserved clonotypes. Generation probabilities for all TCRbeta clonotypes obtained by the gDNA method from several donors were computed using OLGA. The table comes from immuneACCESS by way of TCRdb, which keeps in-frame sequences with V and J called. Part of the clones is missing from these tables; in studies checked, under half for an unresolved V gene and the rest for unknown reasons. V, J and clone size derive from that table, while D and trimming were established from the DNA sequence. Within this sample are under 2,000,000 clones, with just under 95% of them counted one time only. The ten largest clones add up to roughly 1.2% of the sample.

General study outcomes and caveats: Sampling was limited to blood, and TCR repertoires in tissue likely differ from TCR repertoires in blood. Sharing across four donors was observed for roughly 5% of naive CD4, about 4% of naive CD8, roughly 2.4% of memory CD4, and 0.4% of memory CD8 clonotypes. Higher generation probabilities were observed for clonotypes shared by all four sorted-subset donors than for non-shared clonotypes. Because the study included only a small number of donors, the genetic and exposure-history diversity represented was limited. Estimated clonotype richness was generally larger for naive than for memory subsets. Pairwise subsampling led to the expectation that sequencing depth would affect the degree of clonotype sharing among donors. Even with the large sequencing depth, rarefaction of the sorted-subset datasets indicated that sequencing was incomplete.

CD8 naive samples consisted of CD45RO-negative cells that were positively selected for CCR7, yielding a CD45RA+CCR7+ population without TemRA cells. Donors were healthy HIV-negative adults with no recently reported acute infections or vaccinations. Every donor was a Caucasian adult residing in Nashville, Tennessee, USA. Blood was collected by leukapheresis, and PBMCs were isolated by Ficoll-Histopaque density gradient centrifugation and then cryopreserved in liquid nitrogen vapor phase. Analytical flow cytometry was used to check the purity and quantity of each magnetically sorted T cell population. Genomic DNA was isolated from each sorted fraction and quantified by UV absorbance on a Nanodrop 2000c.

The chain was built from TRBV30 and TRBJ2-7, with TRBD2 identical over 7 junction bases. The sample was naive CD8+ T cells sorted from blood. This sample's cell subset or site label indicates: CD45RA+CCR7+. This sequence was found in a man between 18 and 35 years old in good health. The nucleotides read TGTGCCTGGACCCCTGTGGGGGGGGCCTACGAGCAGTACTTC. This encodes CAWTPVGGAYEQYF.